This T cell receptor (beta chain) is from a study of T cells in Graves' hyperthyroidism and ophthalmopathy. Recently diagnosed hyperthyroidism of less than 2 months' duration affected patients aged 18 to 65. The source material, RNA transcripts, was used to amplify TCR beta CDR3 regions. A first-round RT-PCR of the TCR CDR3 used the HTBI primer set. One entry per CDR3 protein results from TCRdb running MiXCR on the multiplex PCR reads. The sample contains under 750,000 distinct CDR3 sequences, around 20% of which appear only once. The V end lost 2 bases, the J end lost 8 bases, and 15 bases lay between the germline ends. This CDR3 has 13 amino acids. CDR1 is GTSNPN, CDR2 SVGIG, per germline (reference sequence). This clonotype turned up a few times. The antigen remains unidentified. General study findings and limits: A model of 13 V-J features distinguished ophthalmopathy from stable hyperthyroidism. Expanded thyroid clonotypes (above 0.001) were mostly also found in blood. Model-based prediction identified ophthalmopathy a median about 6 months prior to its onset.

The sequence was obtained from a woman aged 50 to 60 with Graves' hyperthyroidism that later progressed to Graves' ophthalmopathy. Sequenced material: blood. The chain joins TRBV30 to TRBJ1-2, with D perhaps TRBD1 (5 bases). CDR3 amino acids: CAWSRRGGEGYTF. The CDR3 region has the DNA TGTGCCTGGAGTCGACGGGGGGGAGAGGGCTACACCTTC. The variable domain in full, completed from reference TRBV30 and TRBJ1-2, reads SQTIHQWPATLVQPVGSPLSLECTVEGTSNPNLYWYRQAAGRGLQLLFYSVGIGQISSEVPQNLSASRPQDRQFILSSKKLLLSDSGFYLCAWSRRGGEGYTFGSGTRLTVV.